This record looks at one T cell receptor (beta chain) sequence and its context. Its antigen is unknown. With 60 Vbeta and 13 Jbeta primers, the PCR was carried out. Assay: immunoSEQ multiplex PCR; the TCRdb copy retains only in-frame clones and omits some. The sample comprises about 100,000 clones, 65% to 85% of which are singletons, and approximately 2.2% rests with the top ten. This sample stems from a study of cytomegalovirus exposure and HLA in healthy donors. General study findings and limits: Later analysis found that TCR beta chains associated with HLA were more clonally expanded than other, equally common chains. Common viral pathogens were later found to be apparently linked to several of the most significant clusters.

The CDR3 loop spans 16 amino acids. V trimming: 0 bases; J trimming: 5 bases; junction bases outside the gene matches: 5. Looked up from germline, CDR1 is WNHNN and CDR2 is SYGVQD (reference sequence). V gene TRBV10-1 combines with J gene TRBJ2-3; 10 bases are a match to TRBD2. This clonotype was obtained from a man aged 30 to 39 in good health and CMV-seronegative. Source material: PBMCs. The CDR3 region has the DNA TGCGCCAGCAGTGAGTCGTGGACTAGCGGCGGAGATACGCAGTATTTT. Protein sequence: CASSESWTSGGDTQYF.